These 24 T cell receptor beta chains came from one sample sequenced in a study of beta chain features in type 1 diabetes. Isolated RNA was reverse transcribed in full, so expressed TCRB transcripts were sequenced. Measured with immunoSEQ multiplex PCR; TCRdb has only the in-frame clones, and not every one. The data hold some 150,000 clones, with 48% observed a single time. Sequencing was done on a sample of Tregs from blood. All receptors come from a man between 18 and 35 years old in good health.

The CDR3 here is CASSYYRKPYGYTF. DNA for the CDR3: TGTGCCAGCAGTTACTACAGGAAGCCCTATGGCTACACCTTC. This chain links TRBV6-5 with TRBJ1-2; D perhaps matches TRBD1 (5 bases). Germline CDR1 is MNHEY and CDR2 is SVGAGI. Trimming pared 1 base from V and 4 bases from J, leaving 10 bases between. This CDR3 has 14 amino acids.

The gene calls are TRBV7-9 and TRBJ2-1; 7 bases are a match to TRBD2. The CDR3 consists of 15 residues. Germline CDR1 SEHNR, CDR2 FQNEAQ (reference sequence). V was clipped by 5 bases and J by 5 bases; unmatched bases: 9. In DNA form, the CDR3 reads TGTGCCAGCAGCCCCCGGACTAGTCCCCACAATGAGCAGTTCTTC. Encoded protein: CASSPRTSPHNEQFF.

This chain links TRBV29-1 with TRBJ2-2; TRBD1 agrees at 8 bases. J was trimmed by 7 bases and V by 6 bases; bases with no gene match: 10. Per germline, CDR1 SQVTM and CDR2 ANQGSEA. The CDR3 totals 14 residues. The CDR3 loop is CSVEDRDFNGELFF. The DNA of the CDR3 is TGCAGCGTGGAGGACAGGGACTTCAACGGGGAGCTGTTTTTT.

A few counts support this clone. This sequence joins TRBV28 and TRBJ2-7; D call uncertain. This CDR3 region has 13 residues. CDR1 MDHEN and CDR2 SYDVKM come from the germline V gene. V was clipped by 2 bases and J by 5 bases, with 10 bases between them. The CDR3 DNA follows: TGTGCCAGCAGTTTACCCGGGTCTAACGAGCAGTACTTC. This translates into CASSLPGSNEQYF.

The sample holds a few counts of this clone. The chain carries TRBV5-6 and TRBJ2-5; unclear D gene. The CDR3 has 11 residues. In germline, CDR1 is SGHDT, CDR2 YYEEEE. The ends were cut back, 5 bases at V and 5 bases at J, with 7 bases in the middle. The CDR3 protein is CASRYRETQYF. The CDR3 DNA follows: TGTGCCAGCAGATATCGGGAGACCCAGTACTTC.

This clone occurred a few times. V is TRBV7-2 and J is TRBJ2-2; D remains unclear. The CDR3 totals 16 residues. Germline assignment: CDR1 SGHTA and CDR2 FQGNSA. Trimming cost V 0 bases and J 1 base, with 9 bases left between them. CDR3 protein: CASSLAYHLNTGELFF. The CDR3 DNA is TGTGCCAGCAGCTTAGCGTACCACTTGAACACCGGGGAGCTGTTTTTT.

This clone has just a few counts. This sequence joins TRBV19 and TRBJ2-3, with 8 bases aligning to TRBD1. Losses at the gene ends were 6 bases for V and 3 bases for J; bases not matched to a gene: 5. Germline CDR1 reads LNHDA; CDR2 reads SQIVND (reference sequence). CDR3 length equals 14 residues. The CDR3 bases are TGTGCCAGTAGATCCAGGGGGCGGACAGATACGCAGTATTTT. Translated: CASRSRGRTDTQYF.

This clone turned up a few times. CDR3 sequence (DNA): TGCGCCAGCAGCTTACCCCGAGACAGGGGGCAAAGGAACTATGGCTACACCTTC. Translating it yields CASSLPRDRGQRNYGYTF. The genes are TRBV5-1 and TRBJ1-2; 10 nucleotides agree with TRBD1. Germline CDR1 is SGHRS and CDR2 is YFSETQ. CDR3 length: 18 amino acids. V lost 2 bases and J lost 2; bases outside the gene matches: 12. The full variable domain, in which reference TRBV5-1 and TRBJ1-2 provide the parts outside the CDR3, is KAGVTQTPRYLIKTRGQQVTLSCSPISGHRSVSWYQQTPGQGLQFLFEYFSETQRNKGNFPGRFSGRQFSNSRSEMNVSTLELGDSALYLCASSLPRDRGQRNYGYTFGSGTRLTVV.

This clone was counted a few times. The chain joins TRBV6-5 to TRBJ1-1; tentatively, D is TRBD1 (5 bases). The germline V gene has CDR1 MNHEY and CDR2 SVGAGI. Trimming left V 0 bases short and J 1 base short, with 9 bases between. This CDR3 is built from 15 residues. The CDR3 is CASSYSSGRNTEAFF. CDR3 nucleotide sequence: TGTGCCAGCAGTTACTCTTCAGGGCGGAACACTGAAGCTTTCTTT.

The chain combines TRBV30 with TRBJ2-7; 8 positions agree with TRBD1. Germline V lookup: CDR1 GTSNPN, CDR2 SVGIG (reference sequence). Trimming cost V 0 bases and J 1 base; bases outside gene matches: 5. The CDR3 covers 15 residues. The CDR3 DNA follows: TGTGCCTGGAGTGTAGGTGGGACAGGTTCCTACGAGCAGTACTTC. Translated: CAWSVGGTGSYEQYF.

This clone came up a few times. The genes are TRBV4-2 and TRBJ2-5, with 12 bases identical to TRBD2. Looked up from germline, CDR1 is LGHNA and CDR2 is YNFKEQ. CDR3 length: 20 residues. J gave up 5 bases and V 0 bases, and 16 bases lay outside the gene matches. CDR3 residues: CASSQDDYGLAGLPRETQYF. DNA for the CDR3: TGTGCCAGCAGCCAAGATGATTACGGACTAGCGGGACTCCCGCGGGAGACCCAGTACTTC.

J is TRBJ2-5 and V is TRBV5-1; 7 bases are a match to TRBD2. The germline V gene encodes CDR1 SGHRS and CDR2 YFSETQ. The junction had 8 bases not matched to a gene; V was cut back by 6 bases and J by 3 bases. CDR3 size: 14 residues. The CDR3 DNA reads TGCGCCAGCAATAACGGGGGGAAAGAAGAGACCCAGTACTTC. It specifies CASNNGGKEETQYF.

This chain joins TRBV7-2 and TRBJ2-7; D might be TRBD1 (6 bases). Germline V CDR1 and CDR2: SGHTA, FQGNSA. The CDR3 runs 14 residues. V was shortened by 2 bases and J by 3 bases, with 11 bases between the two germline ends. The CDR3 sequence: CASSLIAGVYEQYF. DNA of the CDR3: TGTGCCAGCAGCTTAATTGCAGGGGTCTACGAGCAGTACTTC.

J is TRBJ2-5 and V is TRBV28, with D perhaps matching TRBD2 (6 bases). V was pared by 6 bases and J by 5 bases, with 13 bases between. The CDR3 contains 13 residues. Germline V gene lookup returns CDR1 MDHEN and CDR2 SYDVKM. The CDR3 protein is CASRGGVWETQYF. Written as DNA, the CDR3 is TGTGCCAGCAGAGGCGGGGTGTGGGAGACCCAGTACTTC. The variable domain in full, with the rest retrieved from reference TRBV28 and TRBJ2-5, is DVKVTQSSRYLVKRTGEKVFLECVQDMDHENMFWYRQDPGLGLRLIYFSYDVKMKEKGDIPEGYSVSREKKERFSLILESASTNQTSMYLCASRGGVWETQYFGPGTRLLVL.

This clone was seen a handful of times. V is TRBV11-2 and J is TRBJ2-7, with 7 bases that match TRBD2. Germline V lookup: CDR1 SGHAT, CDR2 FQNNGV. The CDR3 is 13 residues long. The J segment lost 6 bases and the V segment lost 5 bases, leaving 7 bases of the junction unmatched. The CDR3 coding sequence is TGTGCCAGCAGCCTCGGACTAGTCCCCGAGCAGTACTTC. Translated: CASSLGLVPEQYF.

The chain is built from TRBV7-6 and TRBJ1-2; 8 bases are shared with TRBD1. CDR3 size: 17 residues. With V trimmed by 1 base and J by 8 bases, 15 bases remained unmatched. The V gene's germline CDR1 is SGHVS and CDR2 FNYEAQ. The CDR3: CASSLGTGRVWSGGYTF. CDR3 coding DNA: TGTGCCAGCAGCTTAGGGACAGGGAGAGTTTGGTCGGGCGGCTACACCTTC. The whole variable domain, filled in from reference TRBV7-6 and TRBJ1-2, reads GAGVSQSPRYKVTKRGQDVALRCDPISGHVSLYWYRQALGQGPEFLTYFNYEAQQDKSGLPNDRFSAERPEGSISTLTIQRTEQRDSAMYRCASSLGTGRVWSGGYTFGSGTRLTVV.

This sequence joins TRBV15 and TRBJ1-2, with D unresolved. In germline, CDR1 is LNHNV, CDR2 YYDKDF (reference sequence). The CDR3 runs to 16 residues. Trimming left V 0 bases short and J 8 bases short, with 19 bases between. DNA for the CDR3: TGTGCCACCAGCAGAGATCGTGGTGACCTTAGAGGGGGCTACACCTTC. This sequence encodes CATSRDRGDLRGGYTF.

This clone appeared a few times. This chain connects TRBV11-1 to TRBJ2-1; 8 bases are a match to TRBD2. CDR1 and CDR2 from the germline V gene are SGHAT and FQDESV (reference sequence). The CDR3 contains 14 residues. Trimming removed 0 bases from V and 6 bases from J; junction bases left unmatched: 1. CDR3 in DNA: TGTGCCAGCAGCTTAGCGGGGACTAGCAATGAGCAGTTCTTC. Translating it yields CASSLAGTSNEQFF.

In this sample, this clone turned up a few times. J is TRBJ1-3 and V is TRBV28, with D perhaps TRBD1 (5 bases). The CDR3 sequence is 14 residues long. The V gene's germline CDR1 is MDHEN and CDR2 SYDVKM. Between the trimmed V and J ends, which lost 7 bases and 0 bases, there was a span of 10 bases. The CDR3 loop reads CASNDRSSGNTIYF. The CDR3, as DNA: TGTGCCAGCAATGACAGATCCTCTGGAAACACCATATATTTT.

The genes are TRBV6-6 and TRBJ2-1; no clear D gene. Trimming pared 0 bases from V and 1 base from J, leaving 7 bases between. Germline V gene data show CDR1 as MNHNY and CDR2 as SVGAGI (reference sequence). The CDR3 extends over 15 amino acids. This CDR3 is CASSYSQLSYNEQFF. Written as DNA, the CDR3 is TGTGCCAGCAGTTACTCACAGCTTTCCTACAATGAGCAGTTCTTC.

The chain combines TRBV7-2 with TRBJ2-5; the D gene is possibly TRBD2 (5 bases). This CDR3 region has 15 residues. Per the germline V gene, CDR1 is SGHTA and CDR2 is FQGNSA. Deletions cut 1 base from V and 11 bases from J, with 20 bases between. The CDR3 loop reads CASSLVVVASQEQYF. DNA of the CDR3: TGTGCCAGCAGCTTAGTTGTGGTAGCTAGCCAGGAGCAGTACTTC.

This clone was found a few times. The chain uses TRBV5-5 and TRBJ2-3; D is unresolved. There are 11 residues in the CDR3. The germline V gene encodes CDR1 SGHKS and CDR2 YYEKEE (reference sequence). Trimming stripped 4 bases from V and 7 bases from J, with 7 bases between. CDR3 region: CASSLQYTQYF. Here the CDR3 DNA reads TGTGCCAGCAGCCTACAGTATACGCAGTATTTT.

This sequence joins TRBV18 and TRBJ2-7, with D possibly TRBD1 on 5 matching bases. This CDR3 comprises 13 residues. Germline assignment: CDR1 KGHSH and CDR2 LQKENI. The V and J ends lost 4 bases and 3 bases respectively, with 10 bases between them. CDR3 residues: CASSLYDSYEQYF. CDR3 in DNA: TGTGCCAGCTCACTCTACGACAGCTACGAGCAGTACTTC.

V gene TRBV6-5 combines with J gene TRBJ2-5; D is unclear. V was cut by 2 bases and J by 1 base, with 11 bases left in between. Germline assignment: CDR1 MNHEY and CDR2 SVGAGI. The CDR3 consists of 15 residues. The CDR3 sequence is CASSYMPDSQETQYF. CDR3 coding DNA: TGTGCCAGCAGTTACATGCCAGATTCCCAAGAGACCCAGTACTTC.